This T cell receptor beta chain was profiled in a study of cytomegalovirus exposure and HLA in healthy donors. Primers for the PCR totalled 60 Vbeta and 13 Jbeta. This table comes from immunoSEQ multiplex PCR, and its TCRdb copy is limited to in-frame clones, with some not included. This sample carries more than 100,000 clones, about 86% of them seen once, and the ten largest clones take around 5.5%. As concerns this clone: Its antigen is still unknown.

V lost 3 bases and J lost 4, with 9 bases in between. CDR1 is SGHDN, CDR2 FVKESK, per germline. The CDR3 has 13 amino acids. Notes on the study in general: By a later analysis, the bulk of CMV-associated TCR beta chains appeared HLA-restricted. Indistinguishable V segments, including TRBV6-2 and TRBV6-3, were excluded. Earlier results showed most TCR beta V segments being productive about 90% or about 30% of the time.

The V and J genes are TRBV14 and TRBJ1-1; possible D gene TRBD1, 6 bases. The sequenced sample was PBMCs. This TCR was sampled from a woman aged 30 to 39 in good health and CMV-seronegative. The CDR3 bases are TGTGCCAGCAGCCATCCAGGGGCCACTGAAGCTTTCTTT. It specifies CASSHPGATEAFF.